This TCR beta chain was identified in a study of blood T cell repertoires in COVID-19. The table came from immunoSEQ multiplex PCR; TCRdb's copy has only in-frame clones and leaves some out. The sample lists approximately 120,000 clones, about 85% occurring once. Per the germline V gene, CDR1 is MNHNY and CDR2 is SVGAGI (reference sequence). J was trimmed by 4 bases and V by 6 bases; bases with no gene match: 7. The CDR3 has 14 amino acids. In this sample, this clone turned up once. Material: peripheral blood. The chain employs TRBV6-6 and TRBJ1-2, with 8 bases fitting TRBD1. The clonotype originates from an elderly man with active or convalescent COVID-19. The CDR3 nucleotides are TGTGCCAGCAGACAAGGACAGGGTGCCTATGGCTACACCTTC. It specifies CASRQGQGAYGYTF.